The 25 T cell receptor beta chains below come from one sample, sequenced in a study of blood T cell repertoires in COVID-19. The data were produced by immunoSEQ multiplex PCR, yet TCRdb's version contains in-frame clones alone and is incomplete. The table has 250,000 to 350,000 clones, approximately 90% seen once; the top ten hold over 5.5%. The specimen sequenced was peripheral blood. The receptors originated from a woman between 50 and 59 years old with COVID-19, enrolled during active disease.

The chain combines TRBV5-1 with TRBJ1-5; tentative D call: TRBD1 (6 bases). Trimming shortened V by 4 bases and J by 6 bases, and 17 bases separated the two germline ends. Germline V lookup: CDR1 SGHRS, CDR2 YFSETQ. This CDR3 comprises 15 residues. The CDR3 bases are TGCGCCAGCAGCCTATCCGGGACATCGGGTCAGCCCCAGCATTTT. Amino acid sequence: CASSLSGTSGQPQHF.

This clone was detected once. V usage is TRBV20-1 and J usage is TRBJ2-5, with D possibly being TRBD2 (6 bases). V was cut by 3 bases and J by 9 bases, with 11 bases left in between. CDR3 length: 11 residues. Germline V gene lookup returns CDR1 DFQATT and CDR2 SNEGSKA (reference sequence). The DNA for the CDR3 is TGCAGTGCTAGTTGGGAGGACCCCCAGTACTTC. This gives the protein CSASWEDPQYF.

The table lists this clone with a few counts. The chain carries TRBV13 and TRBJ1-2; tentative D call: TRBD1 (5 bases). Germline assignment: CDR1 PRHDT and CDR2 FYEKMQ (reference sequence). V was trimmed by 5 bases and J by 5 bases, leaving 21 bases between them. This CDR3 is built from 16 residues. This CDR3 reads CASSVGGARTNYGYTF. The CDR3 nucleotides are TGTGCCAGCAGCGTGGGTGGGGCGCGGACAAATTATGGCTACACCTTC.

The gene calls are TRBV25-1 and TRBJ2-2; a weak D match, TRBD1 (6 bases). Germline CDR1 is MGHDK and CDR2 is SYGVNS. V was trimmed by 2 bases and J by 5 bases, leaving 12 bases between them. There are 15 residues in the CDR3. CDR3 sequence reads: CASSEAGVGTGELFF. CDR3 nucleotide sequence: TGTGCCAGCAGTGAAGCAGGGGTAGGGACCGGGGAGCTGTTTTTT.

The chain recombines TRBV7-9 with TRBJ2-7; D call uncertain. The CDR3 is 13 amino acids. The V and J ends lost 1 base and 5 bases respectively, with 9 bases between them. The germline gives CDR1 SEHNR, CDR2 FQNEAQ (reference sequence). CDR3 DNA: TGTGCCAGCAGCTTAGGAAGAGGCGACGAGCAGTACTTC. Protein product: CASSLGRGDEQYF.

The rearrangement links TRBV30 to TRBJ2-7; D uncertain. Germline CDR1 is GTSNPN and CDR2 is SVGIG (reference sequence). This CDR3 is 11 amino acids long. V lost 5 bases and J lost 0, with 5 bases in between. The CDR3 loop is CAWSVSYEQYF. CDR3 nucleotide sequence: TGTGCCTGGTCCGTCTCCTACGAGCAGTACTTC.

The chain has TRBV5-1 and TRBJ2-7; 9 bases are shared with TRBD2. The CDR3 is 16 amino acids. J was trimmed by 7 bases and V by 4 bases; bases with no gene match: 15. The V gene's germline CDR1 is SGHRS and CDR2 YFSETQ. The CDR3 region has the DNA TGCGCCAGCAGCCACCCTCCTAGCGGGACTGGGGGGGAGCAGTACTTC. It is translated as CASSHPPSGTGGEQYF.

The rearrangement links TRBV7-3 to TRBJ1-1; a possible D gene is TRBD1 (5 bases). CDR1 and CDR2 (germline): SGHTA, FQGTGA. The V gene lost 7 bases and the J gene lost 1 base, with 13 bases spanning the gap. This CDR3 is built from 14 residues. The CDR3 DNA is TGTGCCAGCACCCTCGGGGGTTCGAACACTGAAGCTTTCTTT. Its translation is CASTLGGSNTEAFF.

The chain employs TRBV19 and TRBJ2-2; TRBD1 aligns across 9 bases. CDR1 is LNHDA and CDR2 is SQIVND in the germline V gene (reference sequence). Trimming at V came to 9 bases and at J to 4 bases, leaving 6 bases not matched to a gene. The CDR3 has 14 residues. This CDR3 reads CASRTGEGTGELFF. The CDR3 region has the DNA TGTGCCAGCAGGACAGGGGAAGGCACCGGGGAGCTGTTTTTT.

The chain carries TRBV27 and TRBJ2-1; tentative D call: TRBD2 (5 bases). The V end lost 7 bases, the J end lost 3 bases, and 13 bases lay between the germline ends. Germline CDR1 MNHEY, CDR2 SMNVEV (reference sequence). The CDR3 consists of 14 residues. DNA for the CDR3: TGTGCCAGCAAGAGGGAAGCCTACTACAATGAGCAGTTCTTC. Translating gives CASKREAYYNEQFF.

The rearrangement links TRBV5-6 to TRBJ1-2; no reliable D call. Germline-derived CDR1 and CDR2 are SGHDT and YYEEEE. With 7 bases removed from V and 0 bases from J, the gap between germline ends came to 16 bases. The CDR3 loop spans 15 amino acids. Here the CDR3 DNA reads TGTGCCAGCCTTCTTACTGCCCATACTAACTATGGCTACACCTTC. Its protein product is CASLLTAHTNYGYTF.

The V and J genes are TRBV5-6 and TRBJ1-2; D uncertain. The V gene lost 1 base and the J gene lost 2 bases, with 3 bases spanning the gap. Looked up from germline, CDR1 is SGHDT and CDR2 is YYEEEE. The CDR3 length is 12 residues. In DNA, the CDR3 is TGTGCCAGCAGCTTGCCGAACTATGGCTACACCTTC. Protein: CASSLPNYGYTF.

The chain has TRBV5-1 and TRBJ1-2, with TRBD1 matching 8 bases. This CDR3 has 16 amino acids. From germline, CDR1 is SGHRS and CDR2 YFSETQ. V shed 6 bases and J 1 base; nucleotides not matched to a gene: 11. CDR3 in amino acids: CASTVGLTGVNYGYTF. CDR3 bases: TGCGCCAGCACCGTGGGGTTGACAGGGGTTAACTATGGCTACACCTTC.

The genes are TRBV5-1 and TRBJ2-5; 7 bases line up with TRBD1. Unmatched junction bases numbered 11, after V lost 7 bases and J lost 2 bases. CDR1 SGHRS and CDR2 YFSETQ come from the germline V gene. This CDR3 comprises 15 residues. The CDR3 sequence is CASAIFPTGQETQYF. The CDR3 nucleotides read TGCGCCAGCGCAATCTTTCCGACAGGGCAAGAGACCCAGTACTTC.

This rearrangement joins TRBV4-2 to TRBJ2-7; tentatively, D is TRBD1 (5 bases). Germline V gives CDR1 LGHNA, CDR2 YNFKEQ. The CDR3 consists of 13 residues. Trimming removed 3 bases from V and 3 bases from J, with 9 bases in between. CDR3 coding DNA: TGTGCCAGCAGCCACAGGCAGGGCTACGAGCAGTACTTC. As protein: CASSHRQGYEQYF.

The CDR3 sequence: CASSLSTGGVYEQYF. The CDR3 nucleotides are TGTGCCAGCAGCTTAAGTACGGGAGGCGTGTACGAGCAGTACTTC. The V gene is TRBV7-8, the J gene TRBJ2-7; 7 bases match TRBD2. The CDR3 extends over 15 amino acids. J lost 4 bases, V lost 2 bases, and 8 bases had no gene match. From germline, CDR1 is SGHVS and CDR2 FQNEAQ.

Only one count was recorded for this clone. One end of the junction is discordant with germline, which a read error may explain. The chain recombines TRBV7-7 with TRBJ2-7; 10 bases align to TRBD1. The V gene's germline CDR1 is SSHAT and CDR2 FNYEAQ (reference sequence). This CDR3 comprises 16 residues. CDR3 DNA sequence: TGTGCTAGCAGCCCCAACCCGGGGACAGGGGCCTACGAGCAGTACTTC. This encodes CASSPNPGTGAYEQYF.

The CDR3 region is CASSRGGMNTEAFF. The CDR3 DNA is TGTGCCAGCAGCCGGGGTGGCATGAACACTGAAGCTTTCTTT. The V gene is TRBV7-9, the J gene TRBJ1-1; D unclear. Germline values: CDR1 SEHNR, CDR2 FQNEAQ (reference sequence). V was clipped by 5 bases and J by 0 bases, with 10 bases between them. This CDR3 spans 14 amino acids.

The CDR3 DNA reads as TGTGCCAGTTTACAGGGGGCGGGCACAGATACGCAGTATTTT. Residues: CASLQGAGTDTQYF. The genes are TRBV6-5 and TRBJ2-3; TRBD1 matches at 9 bases. The germline V gene has CDR1 MNHEY and CDR2 SVGAGI. CDR3 size: 14 residues. V was clipped by 9 bases and J by 1 base; unmatched bases: 5.

The chain uses TRBV10-2 and TRBJ1-1; 7 bases map to TRBD1. The V and J ends lost 3 bases and 4 bases, in that order; junction bases with no gene match: 8. The CDR3 length is 15 residues. Germline CDR1 and CDR2: WSHSY and SAAADI. CDR3: CASSERTGGTTEAFF. CDR3 bases: TGCGCCAGCAGTGAAAGGACAGGAGGTACCACTGAAGCTTTCTTT.

The chain is built from TRBV7-2 and TRBJ1-2, with a tentative D call TRBD1 (6 bases). Looked up from germline, CDR1 is SGHTA and CDR2 is FQGNSA. The CDR3 is 12 amino acids. The germline V and J ends were trimmed by 1 base and 8 bases, with 8 bases remaining between them. The CDR3: CASSLDRAGYTF. The DNA of the CDR3 is TGTGCCAGCAGCTTAGACAGGGCAGGCTACACCTTC.

Remarks on this clone: This sample also contains other DNA sequences that code for the same CDR3. This chain connects TRBV6-5 to TRBJ2-5; no firm D call. Trimming pared 4 bases from V and 4 bases from J, leaving 4 bases between. Germline V gene sequence: CDR1 MNHEY, CDR2 SVGAGI. The CDR3 has 11 residues. Written as DNA, the CDR3 is TGTGCCAGCAGTTCCCGAGAGACCCAGTACTTC. The encoded protein is CASSSRETQYF.

The chain joins TRBV11-3 to TRBJ2-1, with a weak D call TRBD1 (6 bases). The CDR3 has 11 amino acids. CDR1 SGHNT and CDR2 YENEEA come from the germline V gene. The V end lost 8 bases, the J end lost 6 bases, and 8 bases lay between the germline ends. The CDR3, as DNA: TGTGCCAGCGGGGGCGTCAATGAGCAGTTCTTC. This codes for CASGGVNEQFF.

V is TRBV24-1 and J is TRBJ2-2, with 10 bases aligning to TRBD2. This CDR3 contains 15 residues. Trimming at V came to 3 bases and at J to 4 bases, leaving 1 base not matched to a gene. Germline V gene sequence: CDR1 KGHDR, CDR2 SFDVKD. CDR3 region: CATSDPSGGTGELFF. The CDR3, as DNA: TGTGCCACCAGTGATCCTAGCGGGGGCACCGGGGAGCTGTTTTTT.

This rearrangement joins TRBV6-5 to TRBJ2-1, with a weak D call TRBD2 (6 bases). Germline CDR1 and CDR2: MNHEY and SVGAGI. Trimming removed 6 bases at V and 4 bases at J, with 10 bases between. The CDR3 covers 13 residues. In DNA, the CDR3 is TGTGCCAGCAGGAGAGGGACTTACAATGAGCAGTTCTTC. It is translated as CASRRGTYNEQFF.